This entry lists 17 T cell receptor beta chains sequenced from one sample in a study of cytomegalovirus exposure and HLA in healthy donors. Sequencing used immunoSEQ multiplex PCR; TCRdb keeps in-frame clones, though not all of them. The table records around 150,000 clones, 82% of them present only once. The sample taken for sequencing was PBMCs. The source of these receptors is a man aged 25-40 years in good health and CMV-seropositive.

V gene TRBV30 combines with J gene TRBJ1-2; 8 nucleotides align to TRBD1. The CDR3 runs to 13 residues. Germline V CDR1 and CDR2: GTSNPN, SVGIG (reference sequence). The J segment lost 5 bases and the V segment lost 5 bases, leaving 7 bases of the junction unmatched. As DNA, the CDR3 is TGTGCCTGGGGACGGGACAGGCCGTATGGCTACACCTTC. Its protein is CAWGRDRPYGYTF.

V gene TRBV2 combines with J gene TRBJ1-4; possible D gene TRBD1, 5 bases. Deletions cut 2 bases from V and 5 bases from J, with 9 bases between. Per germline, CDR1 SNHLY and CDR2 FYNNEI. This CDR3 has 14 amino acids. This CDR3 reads CASSERRGNEKLFF. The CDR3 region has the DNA TGTGCCAGCAGTGAAAGGCGGGGCAATGAAAAACTGTTTTTT.

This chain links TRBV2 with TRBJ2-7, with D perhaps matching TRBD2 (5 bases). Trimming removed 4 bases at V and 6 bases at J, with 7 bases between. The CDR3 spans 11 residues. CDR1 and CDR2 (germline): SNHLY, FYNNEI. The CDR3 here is CASSGGREQYF. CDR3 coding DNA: TGTGCCAGCAGTGGAGGGCGCGAGCAGTACTTC. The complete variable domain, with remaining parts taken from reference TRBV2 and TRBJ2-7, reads EPEVTQTPSHQVTQMGQEVILRCVPISNHLYFYWYRQILGQKVEFLVSFYNNEISEKSEIFDDQFSVERPDGSNFTLKIRSTKLEDSAMYFCASSGGREQYFGPGTRLTVT.

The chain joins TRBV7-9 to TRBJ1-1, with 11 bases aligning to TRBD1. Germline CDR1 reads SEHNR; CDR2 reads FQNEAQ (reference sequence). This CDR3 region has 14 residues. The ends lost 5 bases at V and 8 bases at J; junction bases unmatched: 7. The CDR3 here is CASSPGTGGSEAFF. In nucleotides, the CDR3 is TGTGCCAGCAGCCCTGGGACAGGGGGTTCCGAAGCTTTCTTT. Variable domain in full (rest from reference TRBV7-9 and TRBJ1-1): DTGVSQNPRHKITKRGQNVTFRCDPISEHNRLYWYRQTLGQGPEFLTYFQNEAQLEKSRLLSDRFSAERPKGSFSTLEIQRTEQGDSAMYLCASSPGTGGSEAFFGQGTRLTVV.

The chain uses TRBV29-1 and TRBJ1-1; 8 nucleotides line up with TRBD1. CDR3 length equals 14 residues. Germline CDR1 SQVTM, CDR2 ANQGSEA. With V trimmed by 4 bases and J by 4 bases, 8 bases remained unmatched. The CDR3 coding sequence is TGCAGCGTTGTCTCTTACAGGGGGACCACTGAAGCTTTCTTT. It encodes CSVVSYRGTTEAFF.

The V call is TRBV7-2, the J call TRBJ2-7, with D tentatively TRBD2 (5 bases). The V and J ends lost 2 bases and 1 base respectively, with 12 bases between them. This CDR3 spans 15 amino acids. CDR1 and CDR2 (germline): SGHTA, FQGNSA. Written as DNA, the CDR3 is TGTGCCAGCAGCTTAATCATACCGGGGTCCTACGAGCAGTACTTC. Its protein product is CASSLIIPGSYEQYF.

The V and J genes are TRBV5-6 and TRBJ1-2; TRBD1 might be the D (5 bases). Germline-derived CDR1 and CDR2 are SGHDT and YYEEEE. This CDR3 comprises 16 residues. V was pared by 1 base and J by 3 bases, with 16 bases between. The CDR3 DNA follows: TGTGCCAGCAGCTTGAAGTTCGGGGGTCGGCACTATGGCTACACCTTC. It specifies CASSLKFGGRHYGYTF.

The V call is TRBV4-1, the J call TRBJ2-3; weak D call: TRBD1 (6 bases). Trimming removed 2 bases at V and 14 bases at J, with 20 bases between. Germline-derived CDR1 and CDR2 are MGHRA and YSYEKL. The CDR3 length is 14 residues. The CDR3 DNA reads TGCGCCAGCAGCCAAACGATCTCGAGAGACAGGAGGTATTTT. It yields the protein CASSQTISRDRRYF.

Here the CDR3 DNA reads TGTGCCAGCAGTTTGGCGGGACAGCAAGAGACCCAGTACTTC. Its protein is CASSLAGQQETQYF. The chain employs TRBV27 and TRBJ2-5; D possibly corresponds to TRBD1 (7 bases). The CDR3 runs to 14 residues. Germline V gene data show CDR1 as MNHEY and CDR2 as SMNVEV (reference sequence). The ends were cut back, 3 bases at V and 2 bases at J, with 10 bases in the middle.

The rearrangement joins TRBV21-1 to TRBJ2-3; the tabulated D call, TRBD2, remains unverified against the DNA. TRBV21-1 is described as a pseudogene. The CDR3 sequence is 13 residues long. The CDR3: CASSRVAGDTQYF. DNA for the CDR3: TGTGCCAGCAGCAGAGTTGCGGGGGATACGCAGTATTTT.

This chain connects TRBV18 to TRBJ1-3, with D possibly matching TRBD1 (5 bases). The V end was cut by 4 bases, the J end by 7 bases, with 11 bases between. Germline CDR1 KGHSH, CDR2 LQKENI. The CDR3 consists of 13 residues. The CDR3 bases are TGTGCCAGCTCACTGGAACAGGCCAACACCATATATTTT. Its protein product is CASSLEQANTIYF.

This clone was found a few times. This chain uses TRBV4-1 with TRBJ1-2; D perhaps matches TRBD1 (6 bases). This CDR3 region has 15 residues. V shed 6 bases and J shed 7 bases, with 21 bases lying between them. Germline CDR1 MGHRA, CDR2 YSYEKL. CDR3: CASSPPRGQVSGYTF. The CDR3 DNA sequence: TGCGCCAGCAGTCCCCCAAGGGGACAAGTCTCTGGCTACACCTTC.

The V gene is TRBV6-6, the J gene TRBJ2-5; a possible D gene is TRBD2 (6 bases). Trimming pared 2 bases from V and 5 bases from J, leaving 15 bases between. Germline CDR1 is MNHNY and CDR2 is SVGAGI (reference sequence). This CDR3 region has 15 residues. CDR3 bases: TGTGCCAGCAGTTACACGCGGGACTTGCGGGAGACCCAGTACTTC. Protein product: CASSYTRDLRETQYF.

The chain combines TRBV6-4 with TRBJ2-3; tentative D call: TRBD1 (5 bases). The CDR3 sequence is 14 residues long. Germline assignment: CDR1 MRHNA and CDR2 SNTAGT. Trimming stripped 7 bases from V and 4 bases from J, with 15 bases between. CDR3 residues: CASNRQFLSDTQYF. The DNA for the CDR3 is TGTGCCAGCAATAGACAGTTTTTATCAGATACGCAGTATTTT.

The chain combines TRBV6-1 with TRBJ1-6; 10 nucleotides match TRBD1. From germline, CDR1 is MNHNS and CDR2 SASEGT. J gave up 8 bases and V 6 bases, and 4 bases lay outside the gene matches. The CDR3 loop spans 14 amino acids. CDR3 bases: TGTGCCAGCAGGAAGACAGGGGGCGATTCACCCCTCCACTTT. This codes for CASRKTGGDSPLHF.

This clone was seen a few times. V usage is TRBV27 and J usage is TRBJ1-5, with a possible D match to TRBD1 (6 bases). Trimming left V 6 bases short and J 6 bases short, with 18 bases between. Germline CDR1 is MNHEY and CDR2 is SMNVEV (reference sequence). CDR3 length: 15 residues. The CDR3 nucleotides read TGTGCCAGCAGGGAAGGCTCAGGGGTGGCTCAGCCCCAGCATTTT. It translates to CASREGSGVAQPQHF.

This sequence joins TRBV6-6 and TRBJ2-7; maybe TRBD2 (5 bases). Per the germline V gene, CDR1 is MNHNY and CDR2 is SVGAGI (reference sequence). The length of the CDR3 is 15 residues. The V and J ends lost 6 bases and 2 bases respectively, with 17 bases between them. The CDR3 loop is CASSPAGSGAYEQYF. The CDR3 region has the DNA TGTGCCAGCAGCCCCGCAGGAAGCGGAGCCTACGAGCAGTACTTC.